This record looks at one T cell receptor (beta chain) sequence and its context. The data derive from a study of T cell responses to AZD1222 COVID-19 vaccine. Germline-derived CDR1 and CDR2 are MGHRA and YSYEKL. The CDR3 length is 16 residues. V was clipped by 1 base and J by 4 bases, with 16 bases between them. Some clones are missing from TCRdb's copy, which holds only in-frame ones; the method was immunoSEQ multiplex PCR. The table has over 90,000 clones, approximately 87% seen once. This receptor was obtained from an adult who received the AZD1222 COVID-19 vaccine. The specimen comprised peripheral blood, sampled 28 days after the second AZD1222 dose. This chain links TRBV4-1 with TRBJ1-2, with D possibly TRBD1 on 5 matching bases. The CDR3: CASSQGGLGDSYGYTF. The CDR3 region has the DNA TGCGCCAGCAGCCAAGGGGGTTTAGGGGACTCCTATGGCTACACCTTC.